The rows below give T cell receptor beta chains drawn from one sample of a study of blood T cell repertoires in COVID-19. Sequenced by immunoSEQ multiplex PCR; TCRdb stores in-frame clones only, minus some. The sample holds around 140,000 clones; roughly 89% are singletons and the top ten take around 9.5%. The sample was peripheral blood. Receptor source: a man between 25 and 39 years old with COVID-19, enrolled during active disease. The CDR3 runs from the conserved cysteine through the conserved F or W. A D gene is named only where the DNA matches it firmly. Part of the rows lack a size; the others show once, few, many or a class for expanded clones.

d_gene	j_gene	len	abundance	v_gene	CDR3nt	CDR3aa
NA	TRBJ2-6	21	NA	TRBV12-1	TGTGCCAGCAGCTTTTTTACTAGCGGGAGTCTCCTTAGCTCTGGGGCCAACGTCCTGACTTTC	CASSFFTSGSLLSSGANVLTF
NA	TRBJ2-3	15	NA	TRBV29-1	TGCAGCGTATCTCTCATCGGTCTCGTCACAGATACGCAGTATTTT	CSVSLIGLVTDTQYF
NA	TRBJ2-1	16	few	TRBV7-2	TGTGCCAGCTCCCGCGCCGCCAGGAATACCTACAATGAGCAGTTCTTC	CASSRAARNTYNEQFF
NA	TRBJ1-1	13	once	TRBV6-1	TGTGCCAGCAGTGAATGGGCCTCGTGGGTGGCTTTCTTT	CASSEWASWVAFF
TRBD2	TRBJ2-1	15	few	TRBV14	TGTGCCAGCAGTCCAAGCGGGAGTACCTACAATGAGCAGTTCTTC	CASSPSGSTYNEQFF
NA	TRBJ1-6	14	NA	TRBV9	TGTGCCAGCAGCGTAGCCCCAGTTAATTCACCCCTCCACTTT	CASSVAPVNSPLHF
TRBD2	TRBJ2-2	14	few	TRBV27	TGTGCCAGCAGCCGACTAGCAGACACCGGGGAGCTGTTTTTT	CASSRLADTGELFF
NA	TRBJ1-5	17	NA	TRBV4-3	TGCGCCAGCAGCCTCAACCCCCCCGGTCCTAGCAATCAGCCCCAGCATTTT	CASSLNPPGPSNQPQHF
TRBD2	TRBJ2-1	15	NA	TRBV27	TGTGCCAGCAGAGGATGGACTAGCGGGAGGTCCGAGTCGTTCTTC	CASRGWTSGRSESFF
NA	TRBJ2-1	14	NA	TRBV6-4	TGTGCCAGCAGTGACTCGGAGGAAAGCAATGAGCAGTTCTTC	CASSDSEESNEQFF
TRBD1	TRBJ1-2	16	NA	TRBV10-3	TGTGCCATCAGTGACCCCATACAGGGGCCTAACTATGGCTACACCTTC	CAISDPIQGPNYGYTF
TRBD1	TRBJ1-5	17	NA	TRBV4-1	TGCGCCAGCAGCCAAGACGGACAGGGCCGAAGCAATCAGCCCCAGCATTTT	CASSQDGQGRSNQPQHF
TRBD1	TRBJ2-7	13	NA	TRBV29-1	TGCAGCGTTGCACAGGGGTCCTCCTACGAGCAGTACTTC	CSVAQGSSYEQYF
NA	TRBJ2-7	15	NA	TRBV9	TGTGCCAGCAGCGTAGGGCAGGGTGGACCCTACGAGCAGTACTTC	CASSVGQGGPYEQYF
NA	TRBJ1-5	14	NA	TRBV30	TGTGCCTGGGCCGGCTCAGGGTCAGGCCAGCCCCAGCATTTT	CAWAGSGSGQPQHF
TRBD1	TRBJ1-6	14	few	TRBV11-3	TGTGCCACGCCGCCGGGACAGGGCCTATCTACCCTCCACTTT	CATPPGQGLSTLHF
TRBD2	TRBJ2-3	13	once	TRBV30	TGTGCCTGGAGTGTACGGGGGGTAGACCCGCAGTATTTT	CAWSVRGVDPQYF
NA	TRBJ1-5	13	NA	TRBV4-1	TGCGCCAGCAGCCAAGCCGGAGATCAGCCCCAGCATTTT	CASSQAGDQPQHF
TRBD2	TRBJ2-1	15	many	TRBV6-4	TGTGCCAGCAGTGATACGGCGGGAGGTTACAATGAGCAGTTCTTC	CASSDTAGGYNEQFF
TRBD1	TRBJ2-5	13	NA	TRBV29-1	TGCAGCGTTACGACAGGGACACAAGAGACCCAGTACTTC	CSVTTGTQETQYF
NA	TRBJ2-7	14	NA	TRBV5-6	TGTGCCAGCAGCTTGCGGCTAGTAGACTACGAGCAGTACTTC	CASSLRLVDYEQYF
TRBD1	TRBJ2-7	14	NA	TRBV5-1	TGCGCCAGCAGCGAGGACCGGGACAGGGTCGAGCAGTACTTC	CASSEDRDRVEQYF
TRBD1	TRBJ1-2	13	NA	TRBV4-1	TGCGCCAGCAGCCCGGACAGGATCTATGGCTACACCTTC	CASSPDRIYGYTF
NA	TRBJ1-3	14	NA	TRBV5-5	TGTGCCAGCAGCTCCCTCGGGTCAGGAAACACCATATATTTT	CASSSLGSGNTIYF
NA	TRBJ2-3	14	NA	TRBV6-2/TRBV6-3	TGTGCCAGCAGTTATCCGGCAGCCAGGGGTACGCAGTATTTT	CASSYPAARGTQYF
NA	TRBJ2-7	13	NA	TRBV6-5	TGTGCCAGCAGTTACGGCCGGGACTACGAGCAGTACTTC	CASSYGRDYEQYF
TRBD2	TRBJ2-2	18	once	TRBV2	TGTGCCGGGAGGGATAGGGGAAATAGCGGGAGCGGAACCGGGGAGCTGTTTTTT	CAGRDRGNSGSGTGELFF
TRBD2	TRBJ2-7	15	NA	TRBV19	TGTGCCAGTAGTTCCCCGGGACTAGCTCCACTCGAGCAGTACTTC	CASSSPGLAPLEQYF